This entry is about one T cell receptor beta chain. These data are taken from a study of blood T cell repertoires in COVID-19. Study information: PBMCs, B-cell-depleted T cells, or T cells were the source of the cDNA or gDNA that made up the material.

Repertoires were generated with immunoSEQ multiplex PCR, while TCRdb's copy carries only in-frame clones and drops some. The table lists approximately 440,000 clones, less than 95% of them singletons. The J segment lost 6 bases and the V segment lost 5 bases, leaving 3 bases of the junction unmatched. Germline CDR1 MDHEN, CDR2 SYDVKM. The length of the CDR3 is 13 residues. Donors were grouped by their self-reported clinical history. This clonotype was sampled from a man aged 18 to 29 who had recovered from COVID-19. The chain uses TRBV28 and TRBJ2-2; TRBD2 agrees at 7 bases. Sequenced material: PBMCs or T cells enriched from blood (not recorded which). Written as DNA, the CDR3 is TGTGCCAGCAGTCTACTAGCGCCCGGGGAGCTGTTTTTT. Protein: CASSLLAPGELFF.